This TCR beta chain was sequenced for a study of blood T cell repertoires in COVID-19. Study at large: The United States, Italy and Spain supplied acute and convalescent COVID-19 samples.

CDR3 length: 14 residues. Germline values: CDR1 MDHEN, CDR2 SYDVKM. The V segment lost 6 bases and the J segment 3 bases; nucleotides outside the gene matches: 7. Profiling relied on immunoSEQ multiplex PCR, and the TCRdb table lists in-frame clones only, not all of them. Among fewer than 140,000 clones listed, roughly 80% were seen once. The rearrangement joins TRBV28 to TRBJ1-2; 7 bases fit TRBD1. This TCR was recovered from a woman aged 55 to 70 with acute or convalescent COVID-19. The sequenced sample consisted of peripheral blood. The CDR3: CASRSQGDHYGYTF. The CDR3, as DNA: TGTGCCAGCAGATCGCAGGGGGACCACTATGGCTACACCTTC.